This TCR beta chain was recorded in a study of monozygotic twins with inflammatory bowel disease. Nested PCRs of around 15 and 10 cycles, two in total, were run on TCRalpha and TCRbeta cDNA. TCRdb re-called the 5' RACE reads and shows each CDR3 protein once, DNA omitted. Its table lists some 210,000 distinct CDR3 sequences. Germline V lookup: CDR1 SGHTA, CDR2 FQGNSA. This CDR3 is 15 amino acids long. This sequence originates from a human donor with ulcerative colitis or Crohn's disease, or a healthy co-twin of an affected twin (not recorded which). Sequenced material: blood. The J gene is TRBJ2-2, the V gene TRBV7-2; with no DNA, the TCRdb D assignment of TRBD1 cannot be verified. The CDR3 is CASSRGGSNTGELFF.